This T cell receptor (beta chain) was found in a study of cytotoxic CD8 clonotypes in ibrutinib-treated CLL. Study overall: The study included roughly 10 relapsed/refractory and roughly 15 treatment-naive patients; under 18 had IGHV unmutated disease. Among patients, some 24 responded partially and 2 completely; approximately 15 then stayed remitted and around 12 progressed after median about 74 months.

The CDR3 is 11 residues long. Germline CDR1 and CDR2: GTSNPN and SVGIG (reference sequence). Germline trimming cut 4 bases from V and 7 bases from J; bases unmatched to any gene: 3. Data came from immunoSEQ multiplex PCR; TCRdb stores just in-frame clones and leaves some out. The sample includes 150,000 or so clones, roughly 77% of them seen just once. The genes are TRBV30 and TRBJ1-1; TRBD1 aligns across 7 bases. Specimen: PBMCs, collected after 12 months of ibrutinib treatment. This sequence was found in a human donor with chronic lymphocytic leukemia. The CDR3 reads CAWNRGLEAFF. CDR3 bases: TGTGCCTGGAACAGGGGACTTGAAGCTTTCTTT.